The entry below describes one T cell receptor beta chain. This entry belongs to a study of cytomegalovirus exposure and HLA in healthy donors. The primer mix had 60 Vbeta and 13 Jbeta primers. Repertoires were generated with immunoSEQ multiplex PCR, while TCRdb's copy carries only in-frame clones and drops some. The sample includes some 200,000 clones. The receptor was derived from a girl aged 2 to 10 in good health and CMV-seropositive. Sequenced material: PBMCs.

The CDR3 region is CAISGSGSYEQYF. As DNA, the CDR3 is TGTGCCATCAGTGGCAGCGGATCCTACGAGCAGTACTTC. V gene TRBV10-3 combines with J gene TRBJ2-7; TRBD2 is a possible D gene (5 bases). The CDR3 covers 13 residues. CDR1 and CDR2 (germline): ENHRY, SYGVKD. Between the trimmed V and J ends, which lost 4 bases and 1 base, there was a span of 8 bases.